This T cell receptor (beta chain) appears in the sequencing data of a study of vaccination effects on CD4 cells after COVID-19. Viral peptide pools were used in the ViraFEST assay to expand antigen-specific CD4+ T cells, and sequencing came afterward. Once cultured for nine to ten days, the cells underwent separation to obtain CD4+ T cells. Subjects were given two BNT162b2 or mRNA-1273 vaccine doses. The CDR3 extends over 12 amino acids. Germline V lookup: CDR1 MNHEY, CDR2 SVGAGI. Trimming cost V 2 bases and J 5 bases, with 3 bases left between them. Some clones are missing from TCRdb's copy, which holds only in-frame ones; the method was immunoSEQ multiplex PCR. The table includes 75,000 or so clones, around four fifths detected once. This clone has more than one count but fewer than ten. The antigen is undetermined.

The sequences come from CD4+ T cells from PBMCs cultured with HCoV-OC43 spike peptides, collected after COVID-19 vaccination. The subset here: HCoV-OC43 spike overlapping peptide pool stimulation. The TCR comes from a human donor who received a COVID-19 vaccine. V usage is TRBV6-5 and J usage is TRBJ2-2; the D is unclear. The CDR3 loop reads CASSYGTGELFF. As DNA, the CDR3 is TGTGCCAGCAGTTACGGAACCGGGGAGCTGTTTTTT.